Shown below are 23 T cell receptor beta chains from a single sample sequenced in a study of cytomegalovirus exposure and HLA in healthy donors (dated 2017 in TCRdb). The library came from the immunoSEQ multiplex PCR assay. A mixture of 60 forward primers for TCR Vbeta segments and 13 reverse primers for TCR Jbeta segments was used in the multiplex PCR. TCRdb's version of the immuneACCESS table is confined to in-frame rearrangements and falls short of the full clone set. An unresolved V gene accounts for under half of the shortfall where checked; the remainder is of unknown origin. The sample table contains 110,000 to 150,000 clones; only one count was recorded for about 80% of them. The ten largest make up less than 3% of the sample. Sequenced material: PBMCs. The receptors come from a young woman in good health and CMV-seropositive.

A few counts support this clone. The rearrangement uses TRBV4-3 and TRBJ2-7; 11 nucleotides agree with TRBD1. Germline V CDR1 and CDR2: LGHNA, YSLEER. V lost 1 base, J lost 7 bases, and 6 bases stayed unmatched. The CDR3 is made up of 15 amino acids. CDR3 region: CASSQGDRGVGEQYF. The DNA for the CDR3 is TGCGCCAGCAGCCAAGGGGACAGGGGGGTGGGGGAGCAGTACTTC.

The gene calls are TRBV27 and TRBJ1-2, with 9 bases lining up with TRBD1. CDR1 MNHEY and CDR2 SMNVEV come from the germline V gene (reference sequence). CDR3 length: 14 amino acids. Trimming took 5 bases from V and 13 from J; bases not matched to a gene: 14. As DNA, the CDR3 is TGTGCCAGCAGTCCTACAGGGGGCGCACACCCCTCCACCTTC. Translated: CASSPTGGAHPSTF.

CDR3 region: CASSLARTVAYSPLHF. The CDR3 DNA is TGTGCCAGCAGTTTGGCGAGGACAGTCGCGTATTCACCCCTCCACTTT. The V call is TRBV6-5, the J call TRBJ1-6; D is perhaps TRBD1 (6 bases). V lost 4 bases and J lost 8, with 18 bases in between. Germline assignment: CDR1 MNHEY and CDR2 SVGAGI. This CDR3 comprises 16 residues.

The V and J genes are TRBV9 and TRBJ1-1; the D gene is possibly TRBD1 (5 bases). The CDR3 contains 12 residues. V shed 5 bases and J shed 6 bases, with 11 bases lying between them. Germline-derived CDR1 and CDR2 are SGDLS and YYNGEE. The CDR3 nucleotides are TGTGCCAGCAGTCAGCGGGGGGCTGAAGCTTTCTTT. Translation: CASSQRGAEAFF.

Concerning this clone: At one boundary the junction diverges from the germline segment, which might be a read error. Other DNA sequences in the sample encode the same CDR3. This rearrangement joins TRBV19 to TRBJ1-2; no firm D call. Germline CDR1 reads LNHDA; CDR2 reads SQIVND (reference sequence). This CDR3 comprises 13 residues. CDR3 in amino acids: CASSIAQVRGYTF. For the CDR3, the DNA is TGTGCCAGCAGTATAGCTCAGGTTCGCGGCTACACCTTC.

In DNA form, the CDR3 reads TGCGCCAGCAGCTTGGGTCTTGGGGGACTAGCGGGGGGAAGAACCTACGAGCAGTACTTC. Protein sequence: CASSLGLGGLAGGRTYEQYF. The V and J genes are TRBV5-1 and TRBJ2-7; 15 bases line up with TRBD2. CDR3 length: 20 residues. V trimming: 0 bases; J trimming: 2 bases; junction bases outside the gene matches: 12. Germline V CDR1 and CDR2: SGHRS, YFSETQ.

The gene calls are TRBV19 and TRBJ1-5; D gene unclear. The CDR3 loop spans 14 amino acids. Per the germline V gene, CDR1 is LNHDA and CDR2 is SQIVND (reference sequence). Trimming took off 6 bases at V and 0 bases at J, with 9 bases between the two ends. The CDR3, as DNA: TGTGCCAGTAGCATACAGTATAGCAATCAGCCCCAGCATTTT. It encodes CASSIQYSNQPQHF.

V usage is TRBV5-6 and J usage is TRBJ2-7; 9 nucleotides match TRBD2. CDR3 length equals 14 residues. Germline V CDR1 and CDR2: SGHDT, YYEEEE. Trimming cost V 2 bases and J 3 bases; bases outside gene matches: 3. In DNA, the CDR3 is TGTGCCAGCAGCTTTGGGACTAGCCTCTACGAGCAGTACTTC. It encodes CASSFGTSLYEQYF.

V gene TRBV2 combines with J gene TRBJ2-7; weak D call: TRBD1 (5 bases). The CDR3 extends over 13 amino acids. Germline V CDR1 and CDR2: SNHLY, FYNNEI. This CDR3 is CASTRQGDYEQYF. CDR3 in DNA: TGTGCTAGTACTCGGCAGGGCGACTACGAGCAGTACTTC.

The chain is built from TRBV23-1 and TRBJ2-7; 7 bases are a match to TRBD2. TRBV23-1 is given ORF status, its function remaining uncertain. CDR3 length: 13 amino acids. With 11 bases clipped from V and 5 bases from J, the junction kept 12 bases outside the gene matches. The CDR3 region has the DNA TGCGCCGCCAGTCAGGGCAGCGGGGACGAGCAGTACTTC. It yields the protein CAASQGSGDEQYF.

This clone was seen a handful of times. Other DNA sequences of this sample code for an identical CDR3. V usage is TRBV11-1 and J usage is TRBJ2-7, with D perhaps TRBD2 (6 bases). The CDR3 loop spans 13 amino acids. Between the trimmed V and J ends, which lost 1 base and 4 bases, there was a span of 8 bases. Germline-derived CDR1 and CDR2 are SGHAT and FQDESV (reference sequence). CDR3 sequence (DNA): TGTGCCAGCAGCTTAGGGACTAAATACGAGCAGTACTTC. Protein sequence: CASSLGTKYEQYF.

The V and J genes are TRBV6-1 and TRBJ1-5; D uncertain. Trimming shortened V by 2 bases and J by 1 base, and 12 bases separated the two germline ends. The CDR3 is 16 residues long. Per germline, CDR1 MNHNS and CDR2 SASEGT. The CDR3 bases are TGTGCCAGCAGTGAACGGTTCGGCGGAAGCAATCAGCCCCAGCATTTT. Amino acid sequence: CASSERFGGSNQPQHF.

The genes are TRBV10-3 and TRBJ1-4; D gene ambiguous. CDR1 and CDR2 (germline): ENHRY, SYGVKD. The CDR3 has 14 amino acids. V was pared by 2 bases and J by 3 bases, with 7 bases between. CDR3 in DNA: TGTGCCATCAGTGAGCGAGGCGCTAATGAAAAACTGTTTTTT. It specifies CAISERGANEKLFF.

This clone was observed a few times. The chain is built from TRBV19 and TRBJ1-6, with D possibly matching TRBD1 (6 bases). This CDR3 spans 13 amino acids. V was trimmed by 5 bases and J by 10 bases, leaving 12 bases between them. CDR1 and CDR2 (germline): LNHDA, SQIVND (reference sequence). The chain's CDR3 is CASSRGAESPLHF. As DNA, the CDR3 is TGTGCCAGTAGTCGGGGGGCGGAATCACCCCTCCACTTT.

This chain uses TRBV6-5 with TRBJ1-2; D is ambiguous. The CDR3 sequence is 14 residues long. V was clipped by 0 bases and J by 6 bases, with 11 bases between them. The V gene's germline CDR1 is MNHEY and CDR2 SVGAGI. The CDR3: CASSYSRTADGYTF. CDR3 nucleotides: TGTGCCAGCAGTTACTCGAGGACTGCCGATGGCTACACCTTC.

This clone was detected only a few times. The V call is TRBV5-6, the J call TRBJ2-7, with 9 bases matching TRBD1. V was clipped by 6 bases and J by 3 bases; unmatched bases: 7. Per the germline V gene, CDR1 is SGHDT and CDR2 is YYEEEE. The CDR3 length is 14 residues. CDR3 loop: CASNFDRGIYEQYF. As DNA, the CDR3 is TGTGCCAGCAACTTTGACAGGGGGATCTACGAGCAGTACTTC.

The chain is built from TRBV9 and TRBJ2-1; D is perhaps TRBD1 (6 bases). Deletions cut 3 bases from V and 9 bases from J, with 13 bases between. CDR3 size: 13 residues. The V gene's germline CDR1 is SGDLS and CDR2 YYNGEE. CDR3 nucleotide sequence: TGTGCCAGCAGCGCCGCCTTAGGGGGTGAGCAGTTCTTC. Amino acids: CASSAALGGEQFF.

The chain uses TRBV7-8 and TRBJ1-2; a weak D match, TRBD1 (5 bases). Germline V gene sequence: CDR1 SGHVS, CDR2 FQNEAQ. The CDR3 sequence is 18 residues long. V gave up 0 bases and J gave up 0 bases, with 17 bases separating them. The CDR3 reads CASSLAVSGTSSNYGYTF. CDR3 in DNA: TGTGCCAGCAGCTTAGCTGTTAGCGGGACCTCTTCTAACTATGGCTACACCTTC.

The genes are TRBV19 and TRBJ2-7, with 9 bases identical to TRBD1. The CDR3 has 14 residues. V was pared by 3 bases and J by 5 bases, with 5 bases of the junction left unmatched. The germline gives CDR1 LNHDA, CDR2 SQIVND (reference sequence). CDR3 in DNA: TGTGCCAGTAGTATCCGACAGGGGGTCAACGAGCAGTACTTC. Translation gives CASSIRQGVNEQYF. The whole variable domain, filled in from reference TRBV19 and TRBJ2-7, reads DGGITQSPKYLFRKEGQNVTLSCEQNLNHDAMYWYRQDPGQGLRLIYYSQIVNDFQKGDIAEGYSVSREKKESFPLTVTSAQKNPTAFYLCASSIRQGVNEQYFGPGTRLTVT.

CDR3 amino acids: CASSRHRGDNEQFF. DNA of the CDR3: TGTGCCAGCAGCCGACACCGCGGGGACAATGAGCAGTTCTTC. This sequence joins TRBV14 and TRBJ2-1; the D gene is possibly TRBD2 (6 bases). CDR3 length: 14 amino acids. CDR1 and CDR2 (germline): SGHDN, FVKESK. V shed 4 bases and J shed 5 bases, with 12 bases lying between them.

This clone was seen a single time. The chain recombines TRBV6-1 with TRBJ2-2; D perhaps matches TRBD2 (5 bases). This CDR3 spans 11 amino acids. Germline loops: CDR1 MNHNS, CDR2 SASEGT. Trimming shortened V by 7 bases and J by 6 bases, and 6 bases separated the two germline ends. This chain's CDR3 is CASTEAGELFF. The CDR3 nucleotides are TGTGCCAGCACGGAGGCCGGGGAGCTGTTTTTT.

Concerning this clone: The junction differs from germline at one of its ends, possibly a read error. This sequence joins TRBV11-2 and TRBJ2-5, with 8 bases that match TRBD2. The germline V gene encodes CDR1 SGHAT and CDR2 FQNNGV. The CDR3 is 15 amino acids. The CDR3 region has the DNA TGCGCCAGCAGCCCAGCGGGGGAGGCGAAAGAGACCCAGTACTTC. Protein product: CASSPAGEAKETQYF.

The V call is TRBV15, the J call TRBJ2-7, with TRBD2 as a possible D gene (5 bases). The CDR3 runs to 16 residues. V gave up 0 bases and J gave up 5 bases, with 17 bases separating them. Germline V gene sequence: CDR1 LNHNV, CDR2 YYDKDF (reference sequence). CDR3 in DNA: TGTGCCACCAGCAGAGAGGCTACGAGGGCCCGTGACGAGCAGTACTTC. Protein product: CATSREATRARDEQYF.